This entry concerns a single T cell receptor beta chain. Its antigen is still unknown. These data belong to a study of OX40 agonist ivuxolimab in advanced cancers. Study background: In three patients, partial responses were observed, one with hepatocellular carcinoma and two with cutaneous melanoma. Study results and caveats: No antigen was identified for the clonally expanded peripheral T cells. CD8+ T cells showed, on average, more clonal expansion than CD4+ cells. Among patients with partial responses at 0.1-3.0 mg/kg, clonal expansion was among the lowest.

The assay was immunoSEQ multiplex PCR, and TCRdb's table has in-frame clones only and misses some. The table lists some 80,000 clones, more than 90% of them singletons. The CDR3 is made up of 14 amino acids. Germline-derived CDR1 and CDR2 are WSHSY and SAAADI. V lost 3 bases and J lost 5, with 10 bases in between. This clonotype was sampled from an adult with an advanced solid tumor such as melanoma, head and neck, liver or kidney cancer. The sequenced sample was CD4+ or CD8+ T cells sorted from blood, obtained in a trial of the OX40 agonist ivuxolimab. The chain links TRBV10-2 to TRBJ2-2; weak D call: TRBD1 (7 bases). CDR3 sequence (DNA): TGCGCCAGCAGTGACCCAGGGGGGACCGGGGAGCTGTTTTTT. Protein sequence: CASSDPGGTGELFF.